These T cell receptor beta chains were read from a single sample in a study of blood T cell repertoires in COVID-19. The repertoire was sequenced with immunoSEQ multiplex PCR; TCRdb's copy has only in-frame clones and lacks some. The table records about 87,000 clones, roughly 84% of them present only once. The sample taken for sequencing was peripheral blood. Receptor source: a woman older than 75 with COVID-19, enrolled during active disease. CDR3s include the opening cysteine and the closing phenylalanine or tryptophan. The D gene is left open where the match is weak. The size field is filled for only some rows; it gives once, few, many or a size class.

CDR3aa | CDR3nt | d_gene | j_gene | abundance | v_gene
CASSLGWTGSTGELFF | TGTGCCAGCAGCTTGGGTTGGACAGGTAGCACCGGGGAGCTGTTTTTT | TRBD1 | TRBJ2-2 | once | TRBV5-6
CASSQDIVGGGRLGETQYF | TGTGCCAGCAGCCAAGATATAGTGGGGGGAGGGAGATTGGGAGAGACCCAGTACTTC | TRBD2 | TRBJ2-5 | . | TRBV3-1/TRBV3-2
CAWSVSFEQPQHF | TGTGCCTGGAGTGTTAGCTTTGAGCAGCCCCAGCATTTT | . | TRBJ1-5 | . | TRBV30
CASSGALGTGFF | TGTGCCAGCAGCGGTGCTCTAGGCACGGGTTTCTTC | . | TRBJ2-1 | few | TRBV5-4
CASSANRGSNQPQHF | TGTGCCAGCAGCGCCAACAGGGGAAGCAATCAGCCCCAGCATTTT | TRBD1 | TRBJ1-5 | few | TRBV7-9
CASSEGQSYGYTF | TGCGCCAGCAGTGAGGGACAGTCCTATGGCTACACCTTC | . | TRBJ1-2 | . | TRBV10-1
CASSVSGEHETQYF | TGCGCCAGCAGCGTCTCCGGGGAACACGAGACCCAGTACTTC | . | TRBJ2-5 | . | TRBV10-1
CASSPTGSKQYF | TGTGCCAGCAGTCCAACAGGGAGTAAGCAGTACTTC | . | TRBJ2-7 | . | TRBV12-3/TRBV12-4
CASSLGRETEQFF | TGTGCCAGCAGTTTAGGGCGGGAGACCGAGCAGTTCTTC | TRBD2 | TRBJ2-1 | . | TRBV27
CASSIYQREVQNEQFF | TGTGCCAGTAGTATATATCAGCGGGAGGTTCAGAATGAGCAGTTCTTC | TRBD2 | TRBJ2-1 | . | TRBV19
CAWSVGGKETQYF | TGTGCCTGGAGTGTAGGAGGGAAAGAGACCCAGTACTTC | . | TRBJ2-5 | . | TRBV30
CASSVGRLGGDTQYF | TGTGCCAGCAGCGTAGGTCGACTGGGTGGCGATACGCAGTATTTT | . | TRBJ2-3 | . | TRBV9
CASSVSGTGNEKLFF | TGTGCCAGCAGCGTATCCGGGACAGGTAATGAAAAACTGTTTTTT | TRBD1 | TRBJ1-4 | . | TRBV9
CASSQDRFPSTGGYTF | TGCGCCAGCAGCCAAGATCGGTTCCCCTCTACGGGTGGCTACACCTTC | . | TRBJ1-2 | . | TRBV4-1
CASSEARETSGVRREQYF | TGTGCCAGCAGTGAAGCTCGGGAGACTAGCGGGGTGAGGCGCGAGCAGTACTTC | TRBD2 | TRBJ2-7 | . | TRBV6-1
CASSFFPDTDTQYF | TGCGCCAGCAGCTTCTTCCCAGACACAGATACGCAGTATTTT | . | TRBJ2-3 | once | TRBV5-1
CASSSVTSDNEQFF | TGTGCCAGTAGTTCCGTGACTAGCGACAATGAGCAGTTCTTC | TRBD2 | TRBJ2-1 | . | TRBV19
CAWAAGQGEKLFF | TGTGCCTGGGCGGCCGGCCAGGGCGAAAAACTGTTTTTT | . | TRBJ1-4 | . | TRBV30
CASSLVVSHTQYF | TGCGCCAGCAGCTTGGTTGTTAGCCATACGCAGTATTTT | . | TRBJ2-3 | . | TRBV5-1
CASSGGQGAYGYTF | TGTGCCAGCAGTGGGGGACAGGGAGCCTATGGCTACACCTTC | TRBD1 | TRBJ1-2 | . | TRBV27
CASSLWAGWTSDPYNEQFF | TGTGCCAGCAGTTTATGGGCAGGGTGGACTAGCGACCCCTACAATGAGCAGTTCTTC | TRBD2 | TRBJ2-1 | . | TRBV27
CASSQAGTGEAFF | TGCGCCAGCAGCCAGGCCGGGACAGGTGAAGCTTTCTTT | TRBD1 | TRBJ1-1 | . | TRBV4-1
CASSLAGPGANVLTF | TGTGCCAGCAGCTTAGCAGGGCCTGGGGCCAACGTCCTGACTTTC | . | TRBJ2-6 | . | TRBV13
CASSLRGTSGLNEQFF | TGTGCCAGCAGTTTGCGAGGGACTAGCGGGCTCAATGAGCAGTTCTTC | TRBD2 | TRBJ2-1 | few | TRBV27
CASRRGVGGDEQYF | TGTGCCAGCAGGCGGGGGGTCGGGGGTGACGAGCAGTACTTC | TRBD2 | TRBJ2-7 | . | TRBV11-2
CSVERTEGTQYF | TGCAGCGTTGAAAGGACAGAGGGGACCCAGTACTTC | . | TRBJ2-5 | . | TRBV29-1
CASTNGLAVSYEQYF | TGTGCCAGCACCAACGGACTAGCGGTCTCCTACGAGCAGTACTTC | TRBD2 | TRBJ2-7 | . | TRBV6-1
CASSIDSWNTEAFF | TGTGCCAGTAGTATAGACAGTTGGAACACTGAAGCTTTCTTT | . | TRBJ1-1 | . | TRBV19
CASSQADIYEQYF | TGTGCCAGCAGCCAAGCCGACATCTACGAGCAGTACTTC | . | TRBJ2-7 | . | TRBV14
CASSFRGLAGTYNEQFF | TGTGCCAGCAGTTTCCGGGGACTAGCGGGTACCTACAATGAGCAGTTCTTC | TRBD2 | TRBJ2-1 | . | TRBV27
CASKTERMNTEAFF | TGTGCCAGCAAAACAGAGAGAATGAACACTGAAGCTTTCTTT | . | TRBJ1-1 | . | TRBV2
CAWSWGTRGEPQHF | TGTGCCTGGAGTTGGGGTACCCGGGGGGAGCCCCAGCATTTT | . | TRBJ1-5 | . | TRBV30
CASSYFLQSNEQFF | TGTGCCAGCAGTTACTTCCTCCAGTCCAATGAGCAGTTCTTC | . | TRBJ2-1 | . | TRBV6-6
CASRLAPSYEQYF | TGTGCCAGTAGACTCGCACCCTCCTACGAGCAGTACTTC | . | TRBJ2-7 | once | TRBV19
CASSAGLHTGELFF | TGTGCCAGCAGTGCCGGACTCCACACCGGGGAGCTGTTTTTT | . | TRBJ2-2 | few | TRBV2
CASSVRVGNQPQHF | TGTGCCAGTAGTGTCCGGGTCGGCAATCAGCCCCAGCATTTT | . | TRBJ1-5 | . | TRBV19
CASSPGFTDTQYF | TGTGCCAGTAGTCCAGGATTCACAGATACGCAGTATTTT | . | TRBJ2-3 | . | TRBV19
CASSLTRVRGGYTF | TGTGCCAGCAGCCTGACCAGGGTAAGGGGTGGCTACACCTTC | . | TRBJ1-2 | . | TRBV27
CAWGQGTTNEKLFF | TGTGCCTGGGGACAGGGTACAACTAATGAAAAACTGTTTTTT | TRBD1 | TRBJ1-4 | . | TRBV30
CASSIGRSSYNSPLHF | TGTGCCAGCAGCATAGGACGGAGCTCCTATAATTCACCCCTCCACTTT | . | TRBJ1-6 | . | TRBV11-2
CASSVMSSYNEQFF | TGTGCCAGCAGCGTGATGAGCTCCTACAATGAGCAGTTCTTC | . | TRBJ2-1 | . | TRBV9
CASSQGLAGGYEQYF | TGTGCCAGCTCCCAGGGACTAGCGGGAGGTTACGAGCAGTACTTC | TRBD2 | TRBJ2-7 | . | TRBV18
CASSLTTSYSGELFF | TGTGCCAGCAGCTTAACGACTAGTTATTCCGGGGAGCTGTTTTTT | . | TRBJ2-2 | . | TRBV7-3
CASSQNTEAFF | TGTGCCAGCAGTCAGAACACTGAAGCTTTCTTT | . | TRBJ1-1 | few | TRBV2
CASVTGGLGKETQYF | TGTGCCTCAGTGACGGGGGGTTTAGGTAAAGAGACCCAGTACTTC | TRBD2 | TRBJ2-5 | . | TRBV6-6
CAWTTRTTNEKLFF | TGTGCCTGGACGACGAGGACAACTAATGAAAAACTGTTTTTT | . | TRBJ1-4 | few | TRBV30
CASSPTGTFHEQYF | TGTGCCAGCAGCCCCACCGGGACTTTCCACGAGCAGTACTTC | . | TRBJ2-7 | . | TRBV7-2
CASSHRRGDIYGYTF | TGTGCCAGCAGCCATCGTCGGGGGGATATATATGGCTACACCTTC | . | TRBJ1-2 | . | TRBV3-1/TRBV3-2
CASSRGQPRETQYF | TGCGCCAGCAGCAGGGGCCAGCCCCGGGAGACCCAGTACTTC | . | TRBJ2-5 | . | TRBV5-1
CASSYSMGLGQETQYF | TGTGCCAGCAGTTACTCTATGGGACTAGGCCAAGAGACCCAGTACTTC | TRBD2 | TRBJ2-5 | . | TRBV6-2/TRBV6-3
CASSKNRPSGNTIYF | TGTGCCAGTAGCAAAAACAGACCCTCTGGAAACACCATATATTTT | . | TRBJ1-3 | . | TRBV19
CASSLAVRLGGSNEQFF | TGTGCCAGCAGCTTAGCAGTTCGACTAGGTGGTAGCAATGAGCAGTTCTTC | . | TRBJ2-1 | . | TRBV11-2
CASRGTSGGAKNIQYF | TGTGCCAGCAGAGGGACTAGCGGGGGGGCCAAAAACATTCAGTACTTC | TRBD2 | TRBJ2-4 | . | TRBV11-3
CASTKAGEGETQYF | TGTGCCAGCACTAAAGCGGGGGAGGGGGAGACCCAGTACTTC | TRBD2 | TRBJ2-5 | once | TRBV2
CASSIGSVDTQYF | TGTGCCAGTAGTATCGGGTCGGTGGATACGCAGTATTTT | . | TRBJ2-3 | . | TRBV19
CASSTQWSYNSPLHF | TGTGCCAGCAGCACGCAGTGGTCCTATAATTCACCCCTCCACTTT | . | TRBJ1-6 | . | TRBV7-8
CASSSKTSGIQETQYF | TGCGCCAGCAGCTCAAAGACTAGCGGGATCCAAGAGACCCAGTACTTC | TRBD2 | TRBJ2-5 | . | TRBV5-1
CASSMPGPGYEQYF | TGTGCCAGCAGCATGCCAGGGCCGGGTTACGAGCAGTACTTC | . | TRBJ2-7 | once | TRBV5-4